The subject of this entry is one T cell receptor beta chain. Original processing notes: Estimation of nucleated cell counts was performed using reference gene primer amplification. Measured with immunoSEQ multiplex PCR; TCRdb has only the in-frame clones, and not every one. Clone size and the V and J calls come from that table; the DNA yielded D and trimming. Counted here are hundreds of thousands of clones, 70% to 90% occurring once; the ten biggest clones make up about 2.1%. Donors were grouped by their self-reported clinical history. The data stem from a study of blood T cell repertoires in COVID-19. The overall study: Acute and convalescent COVID-19 samples came from the United States, Italy and Spain.

CDR3 length: 16 amino acids. This clonotype was sampled from a woman under 30 with acute COVID-19. The sample consisted of PBMCs or T cells enriched from blood (not recorded which). The chain couples TRBV21-1 to TRBJ2-7; no DNA check was done on the table's D call, TRBD2. TRBV21-1 counts as a pseudogene. The CDR3 reads CASANRTSRSSYEQYF. The CDR3 DNA sequence: TGTGCCAGCGCCAACCGGACTAGCCGATCCTCCTACGAGCAGTACTTC.